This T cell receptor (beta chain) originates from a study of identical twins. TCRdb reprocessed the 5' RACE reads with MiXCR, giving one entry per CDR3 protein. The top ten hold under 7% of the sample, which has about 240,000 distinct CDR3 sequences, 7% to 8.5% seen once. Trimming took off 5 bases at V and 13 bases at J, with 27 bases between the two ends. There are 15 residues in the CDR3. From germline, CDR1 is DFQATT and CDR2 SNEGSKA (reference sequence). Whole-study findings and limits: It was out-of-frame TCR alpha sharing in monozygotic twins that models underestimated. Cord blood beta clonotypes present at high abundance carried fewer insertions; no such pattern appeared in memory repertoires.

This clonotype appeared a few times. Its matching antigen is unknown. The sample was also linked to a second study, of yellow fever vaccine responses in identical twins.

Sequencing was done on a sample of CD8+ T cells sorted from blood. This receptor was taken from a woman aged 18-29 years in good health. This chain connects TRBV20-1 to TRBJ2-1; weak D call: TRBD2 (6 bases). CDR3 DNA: TGCAGTGCTGTGGAAATAGCGGATATGAAATCGGTTCAGTTCTTC. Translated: CSAVEIADMKSVQFF.